This TCR beta chain is from a study of identifying expanded T cells in peripheral blood. During the collection period, no donor immune events like infections were recorded. Study results and caveats: Technical replicates showed around 1.1 changed clones; approximately two weeks roughly 18; four weeks 19. Variance in clone template counts between approximately two-week samples significantly increased with total template count across all healthy donors.

This CDR3 has 14 amino acids. The germline V gene encodes CDR1 LGHNA and CDR2 YNFKEQ. V lost 1 base, J lost 4 bases, and 10 bases lay in between. Sequencing used immunoSEQ multiplex PCR; TCRdb keeps in-frame clones, though not all of them. This sample has tens of thousands of clones, with around 88% found just once. A word on this clone: Its antigen is still unknown.

V usage is TRBV4-2 and J usage is TRBJ1-1, with a possible D match to TRBD1 (5 bases). This TCR was sampled from a person between 18 and 75 years old in good health. The sequenced material came from blood. The CDR3: CASSQGGRFTEAFF. In DNA form, the CDR3 reads TGTGCCAGCAGCCAAGGGGGCCGGTTCACTGAAGCTTTCTTT.